This T cell receptor (beta chain) was sequenced in a study of cytotoxic CD8 clonotypes in ibrutinib-treated CLL. The repertoire was sequenced with immunoSEQ multiplex PCR; TCRdb's copy has only in-frame clones and lacks some. The top ten hold roughly 15% of the sample, which has under 300,000 clones, about three quarters seen once. The CDR3 covers 13 residues. V lost 1 base to trimming and J lost 7 bases, with 7 bases between them. Germline CDR1 reads SEHNR; CDR2 reads FQNEAQ (reference sequence). Sample: PBMCs, taken after 24 months of ibrutinib treatment. V is TRBV7-9 and J is TRBJ1-4, with D uncertain. This TCR was recovered from a human donor with chronic lymphocytic leukemia. In DNA, the CDR3 is TGTGCCAGCAGCTTAGACTGGGGTGAAAAACTGTTTTTT. It codes for CASSLDWGEKLFF.